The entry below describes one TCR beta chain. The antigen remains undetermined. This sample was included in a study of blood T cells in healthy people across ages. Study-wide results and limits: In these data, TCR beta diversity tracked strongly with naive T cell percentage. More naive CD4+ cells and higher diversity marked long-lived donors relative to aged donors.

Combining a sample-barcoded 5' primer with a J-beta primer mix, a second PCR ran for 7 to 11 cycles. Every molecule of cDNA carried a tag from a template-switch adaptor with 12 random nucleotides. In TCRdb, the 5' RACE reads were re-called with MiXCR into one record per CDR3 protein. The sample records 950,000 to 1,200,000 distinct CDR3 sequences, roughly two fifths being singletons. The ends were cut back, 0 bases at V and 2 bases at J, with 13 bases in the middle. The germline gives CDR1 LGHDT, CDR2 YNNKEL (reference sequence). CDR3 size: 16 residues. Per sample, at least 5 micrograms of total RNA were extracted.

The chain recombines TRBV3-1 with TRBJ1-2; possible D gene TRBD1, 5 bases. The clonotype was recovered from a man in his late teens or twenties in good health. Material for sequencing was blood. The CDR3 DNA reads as TGTGCCAGCAGCCAAGATCTGAGGGGCGGAAACTATGGCTACACCTTC. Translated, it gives CASSQDLRGGNYGYTF. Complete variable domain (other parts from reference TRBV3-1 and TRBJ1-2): DTAVSQTPKYLVTQMGNDKSIKCEQNLGHDTMYWYKQDSKKFLKIMFSYNNKELIINETVPNRFSPKSPDKAHLNLHINSLELGDSAVYFCASSQDLRGGNYGYTFGSGTRLTVV.